This T cell receptor beta chain was sequenced for a study of T cell responses to AZD1222 COVID-19 vaccine. Only in-frame clones appear in the TCRdb table, and some are missing; sequencing was by immunoSEQ multiplex PCR. The repertoire has around 220,000 clones, roughly 94% of them found once; the top ten carry around 1.5%. Findings and limits, study-wide: White British ancestry dominated among donors, who included more females, and clonal diversity was possibly underestimated.

Germline V gives CDR1 LGHNT, CDR2 FRNRAP. CDR3 length: 12 amino acids. The ends were cut back, 4 bases at V and 3 bases at J, with 3 bases in the middle. Turning to this clone: The antigen is unknown.

This sample comprised peripheral blood, obtained 28 days after the second dose of the MenACWY control vaccine. This clonotype was sampled from an adult who received the MenACWY meningococcal vaccine as a control. The gene calls are TRBV12-5 and TRBJ2-2; D uncertain. This CDR3 reads CASGSDTGELFF. The CDR3, as DNA: TGTGCTAGTGGTTCCGACACCGGGGAGCTGTTTTTT.